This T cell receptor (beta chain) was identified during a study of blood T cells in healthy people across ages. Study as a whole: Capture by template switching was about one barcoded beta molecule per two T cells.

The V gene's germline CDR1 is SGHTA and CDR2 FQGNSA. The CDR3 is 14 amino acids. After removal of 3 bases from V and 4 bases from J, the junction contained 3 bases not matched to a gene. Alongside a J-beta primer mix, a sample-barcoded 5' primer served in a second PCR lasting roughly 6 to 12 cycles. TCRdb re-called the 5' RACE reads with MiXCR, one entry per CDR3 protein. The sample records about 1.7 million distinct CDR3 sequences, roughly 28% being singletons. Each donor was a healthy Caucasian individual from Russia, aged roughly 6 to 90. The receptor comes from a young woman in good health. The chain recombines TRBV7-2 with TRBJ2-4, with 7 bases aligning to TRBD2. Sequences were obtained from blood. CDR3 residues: CASSFTSAKNIQYF. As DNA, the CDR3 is TGTGCCAGCAGCTTCACTAGCGCGAAAAACATTCAGTACTTC.